This entry lists 9 T cell receptor beta chains sequenced from one sample in a study of blood T cell repertoires in COVID-19. Method: immunoSEQ multiplex PCR; TCRdb's copy keeps in-frame clones and lacks some. The sample lists 60,000 to 80,000 clones; roughly 90% were seen once. The sequenced sample was peripheral blood. These receptors all come from an elderly woman with acute or convalescent COVID-19.

The rearrangement uses TRBV6-2 or TRBV6-3 and TRBJ1-6; a possible D gene is TRBD1 (6 bases). Germline-derived CDR1 and CDR2 are MNHEY and SVGEGT. Trimming took off 2 bases at V and 9 bases at J, with 17 bases between the two ends. The CDR3 consists of 16 residues. CDR3 sequence: CASSYPPQGWSSPLHF. CDR3 DNA sequence: TGTGCCAGCAGTTACCCCCCACAGGGCTGGAGTTCACCCCTCCACTTT.

This rearrangement joins TRBV5-5 to TRBJ2-1; D ambiguous. V lost 4 bases to trimming and J lost 5 bases, with 10 bases between them. The length of the CDR3 is 13 residues. In germline, CDR1 is SGHKS, CDR2 YYEKEE (reference sequence). The CDR3 nucleotides are TGTGCCAGCAGCCCCAACACGAACAATGAGCAGTTCTTC. It translates to CASSPNTNNEQFF.

This clone has more than one count but fewer than ten. The chain couples TRBV3-1 (or the pseudogene TRBV3-2) to TRBJ1-1; possible D gene TRBD1, 5 bases. The CDR3 spans 15 residues. The germline V and J ends were trimmed by 1 base and 1 base, with 10 bases remaining between them. Germline CDR1 and CDR2: LGHDT and YNNKEL (reference sequence). CDR3 loop: CASSQGTGQNTEAFF. DNA of the CDR3: TGTGCCAGCAGCCAAGGTACAGGCCAGAACACTGAAGCTTTCTTT.

This chain links TRBV7-6 with TRBJ2-1; D unclear. Trimming removed 5 bases at V and 6 bases at J, with 17 bases between. The CDR3 has 15 amino acids. CDR1 and CDR2 from the germline V gene are SGHVS and FNYEAQ. This chain's CDR3 is CASSLGSPFLNEQFF. The CDR3 DNA is TGTGCCAGCAGCCTCGGGTCTCCTTTTCTCAATGAGCAGTTCTTC.

The chain employs TRBV7-2 and TRBJ1-1; D unresolved. Germline assignment: CDR1 SGHTA and CDR2 FQGNSA. The CDR3 loop spans 14 amino acids. Trimming took off 6 bases at V and 0 bases at J, with 11 bases between the two ends. CDR3 nucleotide sequence: TGTGCCAGCAGATCCGATCCGGTGAACACTGAAGCTTTCTTT. Translation: CASRSDPVNTEAFF.

This chain connects TRBV5-1 to TRBJ2-1, with 10 bases that match TRBD1. CDR1 is SGHRS, CDR2 YFSETQ, per germline. The CDR3 extends over 16 amino acids. After removal of 0 bases from V and 3 bases from J, the junction contained 3 bases not matched to a gene. In DNA, the CDR3 is TGCGCCAGCAGCTTGGTGACAGGGGGCGGCTACAATGAGCAGTTCTTC. Amino acids: CASSLVTGGGYNEQFF.

This clone was observed a few times. This chain joins TRBV19 and TRBJ2-3; 9 bases are shared with TRBD1. Germline values: CDR1 LNHDA, CDR2 SQIVND (reference sequence). The ends lost 5 bases at V and 1 base at J; junction bases unmatched: 4. CDR3 length equals 15 residues. CDR3 region: CASSDYRGRTDTQYF. In nucleotides, the CDR3 is TGTGCCAGTAGTGATTACAGGGGGCGCACAGATACGCAGTATTTT.

V and J are TRBV28 and TRBJ1-3, with 7 nucleotides matching TRBD1. This CDR3 has 15 amino acids. Losses at the gene ends were 6 bases for V and 2 bases for J; bases not matched to a gene: 7. Germline loops: CDR1 MDHEN, CDR2 SYDVKM. This CDR3 is CASSPPTGTGNTIYF. CDR3 nucleotide sequence: TGTGCCAGCAGCCCGCCGACAGGGACTGGAAACACCATATATTTT.

The V call is TRBV6-5, the J call TRBJ1-3; a possible D gene is TRBD1 (5 bases). V was shortened by 11 bases and J by 0 bases, with 17 bases between the two germline ends. This CDR3 comprises 15 residues. In germline, CDR1 is MNHEY, CDR2 SVGAGI. The DNA for the CDR3 is TGTGCCCTTTCAGAAGACAGTTCCTCTGGAAACACCATATATTTT. This encodes CALSEDSSSGNTIYF.